This T cell receptor (beta chain) was sequenced in a study of shared clonotypes between healthy human individuals. CDR3 length: 13 amino acids. V gave up 2 bases and J gave up 4 bases; unmatched junction bases: 2. Per germline, CDR1 MNHEY and CDR2 SMNVEV (reference sequence). Adult donors, all healthy and HIV-negative, had no recent acute infections or vaccinations. A word on this clone: This specimen includes other DNA sequences encoding the same CDR3.

Repertoires were generated with immunoSEQ multiplex PCR, while TCRdb's copy carries only in-frame clones and drops some. Of about 320,000 clones listed, around 90% are singletons. The sequence was obtained from a young man in good health. The V and J genes are TRBV27 and TRBJ2-7, with 7 nucleotides matching TRBD1. The sample comprised memory CD8+ T cells sorted from blood. Subset specified: CD45RO+ cells pooled with CCR7-negative TemRA cells. The CDR3 protein is CASSLQGQYEQYF. CDR3 coding DNA: TGTGCCAGCAGTTTACAGGGACAGTACGAGCAGTACTTC.